The present T cell receptor beta chain was sequenced within a study of blood T cell repertoires in COVID-19. The CDR3 sequence is 16 residues long. Losses at the gene ends were 2 bases for V and 6 bases for J; bases not matched to a gene: 8. Germline lookup yields CDR1 GTSNPN and CDR2 SVGIG (reference sequence). The method was immunoSEQ multiplex PCR; TCRdb's version includes in-frame clones alone and lacks a portion of them. The profile shows about 280,000 clones, approximately 81% of them singletons. The TCR comes from a woman between 45 and 60 years old who had recovered from COVID-19. Input material: PBMCs or T cells enriched from blood (not recorded which). V is TRBV30 and J is TRBJ2-1, with 12 bases lining up with TRBD1. The chain's CDR3 is CAWSRDRGLIGNEQFF. The CDR3 coding sequence is TGTGCCTGGAGTAGGGACAGGGGGCTGATCGGCAATGAGCAGTTCTTC.